The rows below give T cell receptor beta chains drawn from one sample of a study of cytomegalovirus exposure and HLA in healthy donors. This table comes from immunoSEQ multiplex PCR, and its TCRdb copy is limited to in-frame clones, with some not included. This repertoire shows under 70,000 clones, approximately 82% found once; its top ten account for 2.9%. Material: PBMCs. The receptors stem from a man aged 50 to 59 in good health and CMV-seronegative. CDR3s include the opening cysteine and the closing phenylalanine or tryptophan. D genes are given only for firm matches. Rows may omit the clone size; those that give it use once, few, many or a size class.

CDR3nt | CDR3aa | v_gene | d_gene | abundance | j_gene
TGTGCCAGCAGCCAAAGGGCGGGGGGGCCGGAGACCCAGTACTTC | CASSQRAGGPETQYF | TRBV4-2 | TRBD2 | NA | TRBJ2-5
TGCGCCAGCAGCTTTAGCGGGGGCCCTCAAGAGACCCAGTACTTC | CASSFSGGPQETQYF | TRBV5-1 | TRBD2 | NA | TRBJ2-5
TGTGCCAGCAGCCTCGGGACAGTACAAGAGACCCAGTACTTC | CASSLGTVQETQYF | TRBV7-8 | TRBD1 | NA | TRBJ2-5
TGCGCCAGCAGCTTGGTTAGCGGAGTAGGGACAGATACGCAGTATTTT | CASSLVSGVGTDTQYF | TRBV5-1 | NA | NA | TRBJ2-3
TGTGCCAGCAGTTCATTTGGGACAGGGGGCCCCGGGGAGCTGTTTTTT | CASSSFGTGGPGELFF | TRBV28 | TRBD1 | NA | TRBJ2-2
TGTGCCAGCAGCTCCGGGGGATCCGAGCAGTACTTC | CASSSGGSEQYF | TRBV11-1 | NA | NA | TRBJ2-7
TGTGCCAGCATCCCCCCCGCCGGGACTAGCGGCTCCTACGAGCAGTACTTC | CASIPPAGTSGSYEQYF | TRBV5-5 | TRBD2 | NA | TRBJ2-7
TGTGCCAGCAGCGTAGGGGCGACTGGGGCCAACGTCCTGACTTTC | CASSVGATGANVLTF | TRBV9 | NA | NA | TRBJ2-6
TGTGCCAGCAGCGGGATAGGGGAAAAACTGTTTTTT | CASSGIGEKLFF | TRBV28 | NA | NA | TRBJ1-4
TGTGCCAGCTCCTTCCACGGGAATTCACCCCTCCACTTT | CASSFHGNSPLHF | TRBV25-1 | NA | NA | TRBJ1-6
TGTGCCAGCAGCGTAGCCAGCGGGGGGGCTTATAGCTCCTACGAGCAGTACTTC | CASSVASGGAYSSYEQYF | TRBV9 | TRBD2 | NA | TRBJ2-7
TGTGCCAGCAGTAAATCGACAGGGAAGATGCTCGGGGAGCTGTTTTTT | CASSKSTGKMLGELFF | TRBV5-5 | TRBD1 | NA | TRBJ2-2
TGTGCCAGCAGGGAGGGGAACACAGATACGCAGTATTTT | CASREGNTDTQYF | TRBV5-4 | NA | NA | TRBJ2-3
TGTGCCAGCCCAAGCGGGACAGGAAACACCATATATTTT | CASPSGTGNTIYF | TRBV6-1 | NA | NA | TRBJ1-3
TGTGCCAGCACTTCGTTGCGGGACAGGGCCTACGAGCAGTACTTC | CASTSLRDRAYEQYF | TRBV2 | TRBD1 | NA | TRBJ2-7
TGTGCCAGCAGCTTGGCCCACTACAATGAGCAGTTCTTC | CASSLAHYNEQFF | TRBV7-2 | NA | NA | TRBJ2-1
TGTGCCAGCAGTGGGGGGGTCTATGGCTACACCTTC | CASSGGVYGYTF | TRBV2 | NA | NA | TRBJ1-2
TGTGCCAGCAGCTTTACCGGGACTAGCTATGCTGAGCAGTTCTTC | CASSFTGTSYAEQFF | TRBV7-3 | TRBD2 | NA | TRBJ2-1
TGTGCCAGCAGCTTACGTCCCGGGACAGGGTATGGCTACACCTTC | CASSLRPGTGYGYTF | TRBV7-3 | TRBD1 | NA | TRBJ1-2
TGTGCCAGCAGCTTACAGGCGCTCTCTGGAAACACCATATATTTT | CASSLQALSGNTIYF | TRBV11-2 | NA | NA | TRBJ1-3
TGCAGCGTAGAGGAGCGACTAGCGGGGGCCCAAAACATTCAGTACTTC | CSVEERLAGAQNIQYF | TRBV29-1 | TRBD2 | NA | TRBJ2-4
TGTGCCAGCTCATACACAGGGGGCAACACTGAAGCTTTCTTT | CASSYTGGNTEAFF | TRBV18 | TRBD1 | NA | TRBJ1-1
TGTGCCAGCTCACCACAGGGGGCGGAAAAACTGTTTTTT | CASSPQGAEKLFF | TRBV18 | TRBD1 | NA | TRBJ1-4
TGTGCCACCAGCCTAAACAGGGGATGGGACGAGCAGTACTTC | CATSLNRGWDEQYF | TRBV15 | TRBD1 | NA | TRBJ2-7
TGTGCCAGCAGCGTAGCCAGCGGGGGCTACGAGCAGTACTTC | CASSVASGGYEQYF | TRBV9 | TRBD2 | NA | TRBJ2-7
TGCGCCAGCAGCTTGGGACAGAACACCGGGGAGCTGTTTTTT | CASSLGQNTGELFF | TRBV5-1 | NA | NA | TRBJ2-2
TGTGCCAGCAGTCCCGGGACAGGGTTCACCGAGCAGTACTTC | CASSPGTGFTEQYF | TRBV6-5 | TRBD1 | NA | TRBJ2-7
TGTGCCAGCAGCTTCGGGGACATCCCGGAGACCCAGTACTTC | CASSFGDIPETQYF | TRBV7-8 | NA | NA | TRBJ2-5
TGTGCCAGCACCCGACCCGGTAAAGGGGCAAACACTGAAGCTTTCTTT | CASTRPGKGANTEAFF | TRBV5-6 | NA | NA | TRBJ1-1
TGTGCCAGCAGCCCAGACAGGAGCCAGTACTTC | CASSPDRSQYF | TRBV7-2 | NA | NA | TRBJ2-5
TGCGCCAGCAGCTTGGGGACACACACCGGGGAGCTGTTTTTT | CASSLGTHTGELFF | TRBV5-1 | NA | NA | TRBJ2-2
TGTGCCAGCAGTTCGGCAGCGGGGGTAGATACGCAGTATTTT | CASSSAAGVDTQYF | TRBV27 | TRBD2 | NA | TRBJ2-3
TGTGCCAGCAGTGACGGGGGAGGGGATACGCAGTATTTT | CASSDGGGDTQYF | TRBV2 | TRBD2 | NA | TRBJ2-3
TGTGCCAGCAGCCCGCAGGGGAGATCCTACGAGCAGTACTTC | CASSPQGRSYEQYF | TRBV5-4 | NA | few | TRBJ2-7
TGTGCCAGCGGTGGGGGGTTCGACGAGCAGTACTTC | CASGGGFDEQYF | TRBV6-5 | NA | NA | TRBJ2-7
TGTGCCACCAGCGGCGGGAACTTTAATGAAAAACTGTTTTTT | CATSGGNFNEKLFF | TRBV15 | NA | NA | TRBJ1-4
TGTGCCACCAGCCGAGGGGGAGTTAACTATGGCTACACCTTC | CATSRGGVNYGYTF | TRBV15 | NA | NA | TRBJ1-2
TGTGCCAGCAGTTCCCCACGGACAGGGTCCAATTCACCCCTCCACTTT | CASSSPRTGSNSPLHF | TRBV28 | TRBD1 | NA | TRBJ1-6
TGTGCCAGCAGCACACAGGGTTGGGAGCCCCAGCATTTT | CASSTQGWEPQHF | TRBV7-9 | NA | NA | TRBJ1-5
TGTGCCAGCAGCACTGGGGTTGGGGACAGAGACTACAATGAGCAGTTCTTC | CASSTGVGDRDYNEQFF | TRBV11-3 | TRBD1 | NA | TRBJ2-1
TGTGCCAGCAGCTTAGTCCTAGCGGGGATGGCGGAGCAGTTCTTC | CASSLVLAGMAEQFF | TRBV7-8 | TRBD2 | NA | TRBJ2-1
TGTGCCAGCAGCGTAGGGGAGTTAGAAGGCACTGAAGCTTTCTTT | CASSVGELEGTEAFF | TRBV9 | NA | NA | TRBJ1-1
TGTGCCAGCAGTTCATTTCTGAAACAGGACCCGCTCCAAGAGACCCAGTACTTC | CASSSFLKQDPLQETQYF | TRBV11-2 | NA | NA | TRBJ2-5
TGTGCCAGCTCACCGGAGACAGCAAATTCACCCCTCCACTTT | CASSPETANSPLHF | TRBV18 | NA | few | TRBJ1-6
TGTGCCAGCAGCAAAAGGGGAGCAAGCGGGGGTCTTACCTACGAGCAGTACTTC | CASSKRGASGGLTYEQYF | TRBV21-1 | NA | once | TRBJ2-7
TGTGCCAGCAGCCCGGTAGCGGGGGTCCTCACAGATACGCAGTATTTT | CASSPVAGVLTDTQYF | TRBV5-4 | TRBD2 | NA | TRBJ2-3
TGTGCCACCAGCAGACCTCGACAGGGAATGAACACCGGGGAGCTGTTTTTT | CATSRPRQGMNTGELFF | TRBV15 | TRBD1 | once | TRBJ2-2
TGTGCCAGCAGCCCAACAGGGGGCGGCGGTGAAAAACTGTTTTTT | CASSPTGGGGEKLFF | TRBV7-3 | TRBD1 | NA | TRBJ1-4
TGTGCCAGCAGTGAAGGATGGGACAGGGGAATCAATGAGCAGTTCTTC | CASSEGWDRGINEQFF | TRBV2 | TRBD1 | NA | TRBJ2-1
TGTGCCAGCAGTGGAGGTCTTAGCGGGGTCAAAAACATTCAGTACTTC | CASSGGLSGVKNIQYF | TRBV6-1 | TRBD2 | NA | TRBJ2-4
TGTGCCAGCAGCCGACTAATGAACACTGAAGCTTTCTTT | CASSRLMNTEAFF | TRBV7-9 | NA | NA | TRBJ1-1
TGTGCCAGCAGCGTAGAGGGGAGGAACTATGGCTACACCTTC | CASSVEGRNYGYTF | TRBV9 | NA | few | TRBJ1-2
TGTGCCAGCAGCTTACGGATCCCTTTGGGCGGGACAGGGTTCTACAATGAGCAGTTCTTC | CASSLRIPLGGTGFYNEQFF | TRBV7-6 | TRBD1 | NA | TRBJ2-1